At least ten counts were recorded for the clone carrying this T cell receptor (beta chain). What it recognizes is unknown. Germline CDR1 is MGHRA and CDR2 is YSYEKL. V was clipped by 4 bases and J by 3 bases, with 19 bases between them. The CDR3 is 16 amino acids. Study-level results: Whole repertoires were not studied in the larger cohort, only one V-J beta rearrangement. Greatest tumor Treg TCR overlap was with tumor naive CD4+ cells.

Full-length variable regions came from constant-region reverse primers plus semi-nested Nested Universal Primer A PCR. TCRdb re-derived calls from the 5' RACE reads in MiXCR, one entry per CDR3 protein. Seen here are roughly 55,000 distinct CDR3 sequences, approximately 23% observed once, and the top ten hold 3.2%. This chain connects TRBV4-1 to TRBJ2-7, with D maybe TRBD1 (6 bases). This sequence was found in a female donor with breast cancer. Sequenced input: tumor-infiltrating naive CD4+ T cells sorted from the breast tumor. Stated subset: naive CD4+ T cells, CD4+CD45RA+CD25-. The CDR3 region is CASSPSRQGIVYEQYF. Written as DNA, the CDR3 is TGCGCCAGCAGCCCCAGCAGGCAGGGGATCGTCTACGAGCAGTACTTC.